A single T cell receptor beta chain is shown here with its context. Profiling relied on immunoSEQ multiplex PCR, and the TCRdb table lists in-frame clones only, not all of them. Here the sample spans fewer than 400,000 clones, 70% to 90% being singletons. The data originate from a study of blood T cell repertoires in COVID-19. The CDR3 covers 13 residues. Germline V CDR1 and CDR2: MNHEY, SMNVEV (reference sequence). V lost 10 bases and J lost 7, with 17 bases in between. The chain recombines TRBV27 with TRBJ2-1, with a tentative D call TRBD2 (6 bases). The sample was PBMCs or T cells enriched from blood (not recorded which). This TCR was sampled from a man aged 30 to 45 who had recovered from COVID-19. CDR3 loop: CATVTRVGNEQFF. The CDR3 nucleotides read TGTGCCACCGTGACTAGGGTCGGAAATGAGCAGTTCTTC.